This T cell receptor (beta chain) emerged from a study of shared clonotypes between healthy human individuals. Deep-level settings were used for running the assay. The data were produced by immunoSEQ multiplex PCR, yet TCRdb's version contains in-frame clones alone and is incomplete. The data show about 2.4 million clones, with roughly 93% seen just once and about 0.38% held by the top ten. V lost 0 bases, J lost 0 bases, and 10 bases lay in between. The CDR3 runs to 16 residues. Germline CDR1 is SGHDT and CDR2 is YYEEEE. The chain is built from TRBV5-6 and TRBJ2-1; D uncertain. This receptor was identified in a man between 18 and 29 years old in good health. Some clones in this sample may be carry-over from other donors' samples. Sample: naive CD4+ T cells from PBMCs. Indicated subset: CD45RA+ positively selected. CDR3 nucleotide sequence: TGTGCCAGCAGCTTGGATGGGTCGCGCTCCTACAATGAGCAGTTCTTC. Residues: CASSLDGSRSYNEQFF.